These T cell receptor beta chains were read from a single sample in a study of blood T cell repertoires in COVID-19. Measured with immunoSEQ multiplex PCR; TCRdb has only the in-frame clones, and not every one. The sample has some 120,000 clones, less than 90% seen once. Specimen: peripheral blood. The receptors come from a woman in her twenties or thirties who had recovered from COVID-19. Both conserved end residues are trimmed from each CDR3. Not every row has a clone size; where given, it reads once, few, many or a size class.

CDR3: ASSLDSGTGADTQY; size: once; V: TRBV5-1
CDR3: ASSSSPRAF; size: .; V: TRBV12-3/TRBV12-4
CDR3: ASSLYGGSSDTQY; size: .; V: TRBV7-3
CDR3: AISEVQGYGYT; size: .; V: TRBV10-3
CDR3: ASSPGLAGTYEQY; size: .; V: TRBV11-2
CDR3: ASSRGTIEDEQF; size: .; V: TRBV7-3
CDR3: ASSETAGDTGELF; size: once; V: TRBV10-1
CDR3: ASSQSSLTGASTDTQY; size: .; V: TRBV23-1
CDR3: AISESASGSNEQY; size: .; V: TRBV10-3
CDR3: AISEVGQGSEKLF; size: many; V: TRBV10-3
CDR3: ASTPEGGPYEQY; size: .; V: TRBV27
CDR3: ASSLEEGVQPQH; size: .; V: TRBV5-8
CDR3: ASSQARGTLSYEQY; size: .; V: TRBV3-1/TRBV3-2
CDR3: ASSPQATAYEQY; size: .; V: TRBV18
CDR3: ASRAQGEGNQPQH; size: .; V: TRBV19
CDR3: ASSLGTGGGYT; size: .; V: TRBV5-4
CDR3: ASSPMGRSGNEQF; size: .; V: TRBV7-6
CDR3: ASSYEFRGAGELF; size: .; V: TRBV6-6
CDR3: ASSPDSPVIYGYT; size: .; V: TRBV5-1
CDR3: ASSQDSSGGANEQF; size: .; V: TRBV4-2
CDR3: ASNPSGNNEQF; size: once; V: TRBV12-3/TRBV12-4
CDR3: ASTSEGGTDTQY; size: .; V: TRBV7-2